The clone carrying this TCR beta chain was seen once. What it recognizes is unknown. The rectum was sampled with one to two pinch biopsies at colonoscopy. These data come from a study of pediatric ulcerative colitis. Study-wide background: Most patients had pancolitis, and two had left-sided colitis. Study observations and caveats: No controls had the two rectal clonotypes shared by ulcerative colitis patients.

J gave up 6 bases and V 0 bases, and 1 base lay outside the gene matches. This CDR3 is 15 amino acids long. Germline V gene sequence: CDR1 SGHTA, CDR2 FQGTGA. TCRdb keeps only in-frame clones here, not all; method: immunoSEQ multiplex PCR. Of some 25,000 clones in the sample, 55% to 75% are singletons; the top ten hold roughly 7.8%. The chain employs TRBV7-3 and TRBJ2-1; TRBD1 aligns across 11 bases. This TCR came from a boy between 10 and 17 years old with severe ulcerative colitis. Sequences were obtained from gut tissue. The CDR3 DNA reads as TGTGCCAGCAGCTTAACCGGGACAGGGGGCAATGAGCAGTTCTTC. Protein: CASSLTGTGGNEQFF. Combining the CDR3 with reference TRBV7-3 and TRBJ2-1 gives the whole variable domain GAGVSQTPSNKVTEKGKYVELRCDPISGHTALYWYRQSLGQGPEFLIYFQGTGAADDSGLPNDRFFAVRPEGSVSTLKIQRTERGDSAVYLCASSLTGTGGNEQFFGPGTRLTVL.